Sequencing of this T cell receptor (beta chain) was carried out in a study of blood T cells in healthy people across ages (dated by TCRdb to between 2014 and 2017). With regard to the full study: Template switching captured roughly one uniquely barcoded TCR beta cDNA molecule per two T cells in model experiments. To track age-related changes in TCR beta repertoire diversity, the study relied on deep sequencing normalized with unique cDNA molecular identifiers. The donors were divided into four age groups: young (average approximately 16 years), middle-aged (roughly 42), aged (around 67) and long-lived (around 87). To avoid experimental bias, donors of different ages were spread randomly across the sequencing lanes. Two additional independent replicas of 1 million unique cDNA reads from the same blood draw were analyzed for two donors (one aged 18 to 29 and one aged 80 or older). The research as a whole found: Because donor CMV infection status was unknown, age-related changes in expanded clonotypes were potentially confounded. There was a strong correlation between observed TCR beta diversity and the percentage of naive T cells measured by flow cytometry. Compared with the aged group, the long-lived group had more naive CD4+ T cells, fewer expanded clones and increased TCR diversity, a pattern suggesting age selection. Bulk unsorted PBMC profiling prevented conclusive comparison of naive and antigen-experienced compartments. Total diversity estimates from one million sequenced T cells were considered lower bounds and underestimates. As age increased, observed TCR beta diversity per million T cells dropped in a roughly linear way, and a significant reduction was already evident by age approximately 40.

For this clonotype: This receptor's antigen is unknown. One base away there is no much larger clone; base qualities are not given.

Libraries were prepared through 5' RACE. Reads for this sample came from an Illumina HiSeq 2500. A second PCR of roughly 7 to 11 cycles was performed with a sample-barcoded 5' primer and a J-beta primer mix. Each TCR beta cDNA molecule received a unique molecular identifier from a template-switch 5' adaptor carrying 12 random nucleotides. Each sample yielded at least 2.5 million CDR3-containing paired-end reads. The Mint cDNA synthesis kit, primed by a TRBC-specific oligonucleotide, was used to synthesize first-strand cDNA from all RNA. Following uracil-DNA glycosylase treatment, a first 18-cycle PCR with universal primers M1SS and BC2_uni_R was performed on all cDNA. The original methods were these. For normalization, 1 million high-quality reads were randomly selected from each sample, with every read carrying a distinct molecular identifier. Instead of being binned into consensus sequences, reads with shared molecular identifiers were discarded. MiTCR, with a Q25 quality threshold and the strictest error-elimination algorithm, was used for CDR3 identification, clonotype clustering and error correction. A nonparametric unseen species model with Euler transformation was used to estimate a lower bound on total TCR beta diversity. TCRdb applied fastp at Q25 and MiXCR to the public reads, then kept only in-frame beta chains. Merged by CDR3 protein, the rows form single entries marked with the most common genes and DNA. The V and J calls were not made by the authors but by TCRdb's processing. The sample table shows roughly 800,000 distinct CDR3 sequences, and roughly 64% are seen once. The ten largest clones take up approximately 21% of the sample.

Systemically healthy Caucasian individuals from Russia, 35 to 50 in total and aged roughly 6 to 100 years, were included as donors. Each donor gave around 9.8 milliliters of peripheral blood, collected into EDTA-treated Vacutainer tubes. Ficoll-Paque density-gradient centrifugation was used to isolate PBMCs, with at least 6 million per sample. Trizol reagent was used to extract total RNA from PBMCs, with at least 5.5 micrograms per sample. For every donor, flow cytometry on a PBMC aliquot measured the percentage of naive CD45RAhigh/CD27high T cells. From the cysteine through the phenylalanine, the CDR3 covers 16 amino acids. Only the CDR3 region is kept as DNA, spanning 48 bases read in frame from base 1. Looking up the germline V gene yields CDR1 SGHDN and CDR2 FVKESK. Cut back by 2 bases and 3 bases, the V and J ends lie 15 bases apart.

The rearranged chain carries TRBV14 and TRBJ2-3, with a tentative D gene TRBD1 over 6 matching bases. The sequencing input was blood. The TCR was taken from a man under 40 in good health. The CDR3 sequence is CASSQLEQGWTDTQYF. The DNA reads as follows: TGTGCCAGCAGCCAACTTGAGCAGGGGTGGACAGATACGCAGTATTTT. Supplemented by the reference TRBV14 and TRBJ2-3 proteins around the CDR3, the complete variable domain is EAGVTQFPSHSVIEKGQTVTLRCDPISGHDNLYWYRRVMGKEIKFLLHFVKESKQDESGMPNNRFLAERTGGTYSTLKVQPAELEDSGVYFCASSQLEQGWTDTQYFGPGTRLTVL.